Listed below are T cell receptor beta chains from one sample, sequenced in a study of CD8 T cells in Susac syndrome. Each CDR3 protein is one row after TCRdb ran MiXCR on the immunoSEQ multiplex PCR reads. Of a few hundred thousand distinct CDR3 sequences listed, approximately 85% are singletons. Sequenced material: CD8+ T cells from PBMCs. These receptors came from a human donor with multiple sclerosis. Both conserved end residues are part of each CDR3. D genes are given only for firm matches. Clone size appears in some rows only: once, few, many, or a class for an expanded clone.

>NA|few|TRBV6-1|TRBJ2-7
CASSQGGAYHEQYF
TGTGCCAGCAGCCAAGGGGGGGCTTACCACGAGCAGTACTTC
>TRBD1|NA|TRBV27|TRBJ1-1
CASSLDRGMNTEAFF
TGTGCCAGCAGTTTAGACAGGGGGATGAACACTGAAGCTTTCTTT
>NA|NA|TRBV15|TRBJ2-3
CATGGGASTDTQYF
TGTGCCACCGGCGGCGGAGCTAGCACAGATACGCAGTATTTT
>TRBD2|NA|TRBV20-1|TRBJ2-7
CSARDLTGRAHEQYF
TGCAGTGCTAGAGATCTTACCGGGAGGGCCCACGAGCAGTACTTC
>NA|NA|TRBV12-5|TRBJ2-1
CASAPVLGASYNEQFF
TGTGCTAGTGCCCCGGTTCTGGGGGCGTCATACAATGAGCAGTTCTTC
>NA|NA|TRBV19|TRBJ1-5
CASSMAPAFSGNQPQHF
TGTGCCAGTAGTATGGCCCCGGCATTTAGCGGCAATCAGCCCCAGCATTTT
>TRBD2|NA|TRBV7-2|TRBJ2-1
CASSPPGTSGRATYNEQFF
TGTGCCAGCAGCCCCCCCGGGACTAGCGGGAGGGCCACCTACAATGAGCAGTTCTTC
>TRBD1|once|TRBV4-3|TRBJ1-2
CASSQDIGQGKNYGYTF
TGCGCCAGCAGCCAAGATATCGGACAGGGGAAAAACTATGGCTACACCTTC
>TRBD2|NA|TRBV4-3|TRBJ2-7
CASSRLTSGTHEQYF
TGCGCCAGCAGCCGACTAACTAGCGGGACCCACGAGCAGTACTTC
>NA|NA|TRBV4-1|TRBJ2-1
CASSATKPRGQWEQFF
TGCGCCAGCAGCGCCACTAAGCCCCGGGGACAATGGGAGCAGTTCTTC
>TRBD2|NA|TRBV28|TRBJ2-3
CASSFFREGTDTQYF
TGTGCCAGCAGTTTCTTCCGGGAGGGCACAGATACGCAGTATTTT
>TRBD2|NA|TRBV25-1|TRBJ2-1
CASSSLGLAGVGEQFF
TGTGCCAGCAGCTCCCTGGGACTAGCGGGAGTCGGTGAGCAGTTCTTC
>TRBD2|once|TRBV28|TRBJ2-3
CASSPFVNRGESPDTQYF
TGTGCCAGCAGTCCCTTCGTCAACCGGGGGGAAAGCCCAGATACGCAGTATTTT
>NA|NA|TRBV3-1|TRBJ2-7
CASSQEMDIWVLYEQYF
TGTGCCAGCAGCCAAGAGATGGATATCTGGGTTTTGTACGAGCAGTACTTC
>NA|NA|TRBV3-1|TRBJ2-1
CASSQDLQRRNEQFF
TGTGCCAGCAGCCAAGATCTTCAAAGGCGCAATGAGCAGTTCTTC
>NA|NA|TRBV20-1|TRBJ2-3
CSARDPRGAGPSTDTQYF
TGCAGTGCTAGAGATCCGAGGGGGGCTGGACCTAGCACAGATACGCAGTATTTT
>NA|NA|TRBV24-1|TRBJ2-7
CATSETGTSYEQYF
TGTGCCACCAGTGAAACAGGGACCTCCTACGAGCAGTACTTC
>NA|NA|TRBV6-5|TRBJ2-1
CASSRGQYNEQFF
TGTGCCAGCAGTCGCGGACAGTACAATGAGCAGTTCTTC
>NA|NA|TRBV12-1|TRBJ2-1
CASSYSPGQGSYNEQFF
TGTGCCAGCAGCTACAGTCCCGGACAGGGCTCCTACAATGAGCAGTTCTTC
>NA|NA|TRBV6-2/TRBV6-3|TRBJ2-7
CASSRVFEQYF
TGTGCCAGCAGCCGAGTCTTCGAGCAGTACTTC
>TRBD1|NA|TRBV14|TRBJ1-4
CASSRIHGQGANEKLFF
TGTGCCAGCAGCCGAATCCACGGACAGGGGGCTAATGAAAAACTGTTTTTT
>TRBD2|NA|TRBV20-1|TRBJ2-7
CSARGLAVYEQYF
TGCAGTGCTAGAGGTCTAGCGGTTTACGAGCAGTACTTC
>NA|NA|TRBV11-3|TRBJ2-1
CASSSITAGRNEQFF
TGTGCCAGCAGCTCAATCACAGCGGGTCGCAATGAGCAGTTCTTC
>NA|NA|TRBV20-1|TRBJ2-7
CSARAETYEQYF
TGCAGTGCTCGAGCGGAAACTTACGAGCAGTACTTC
>NA|NA|TRBV5-4|TRBJ2-5
CASKGATSEPLVETQYF
TGTGCCAGCAAGGGGGCCACTAGCGAACCGTTGGTAGAGACCCAGTACTTC
>NA|NA|TRBV28|TRBJ2-3
CASREIFLSTDTQYF
TGTGCCAGCAGGGAGATATTTCTTAGCACAGATACGCAGTATTTT
>NA|NA|TRBV27|TRBJ2-7
CASSPGESYEQYF
TGTGCCAGCAGTCCGGGGGAATCCTACGAGCAGTACTTC
>TRBD1|NA|TRBV5-1|TRBJ2-7
CASSLEQGPYEQYF
TGCGCCAGCAGCTTGGAACAGGGGCCCTACGAGCAGTACTTC
>NA|few|TRBV11-2|TRBJ2-7
CASSLWDGIYEQYF
TGTGCCAGCAGCTTATGGGACGGAATCTACGAGCAGTACTTC
>NA|NA|TRBV27|TRBJ1-2
CASSLSGLYGYTF
TGTGCCAGCAGTTTATCGGGACTCTATGGCTACACCTTC
>NA|few|TRBV7-2|TRBJ1-2
CASSAIVGAMDRGYTF
TGTGCCAGCAGCGCCATTGTGGGGGCAATGGATCGTGGCTACACCTTC
>NA|NA|TRBV6-2/TRBV6-3|TRBJ1-5
CASRGAFIGLSNQPQHF
TGTGCCAGCAGGGGTGCGTTTATAGGGCTTAGCAATCAGCCCCAGCATTTT
>NA|NA|TRBV24-1|TRBJ2-2
CATREGNTGELFF
TGTGCCACCAGAGAAGGTAACACCGGGGAGCTGTTTTTT
>NA|NA|TRBV9|TRBJ1-2
CASSVVGEGYTF
TGTGCCAGCAGCGTGGTGGGGGAAGGCTACACCTTC
>NA|NA|TRBV27|TRBJ2-1
CASSAQPGQHYNEQFF
TGTGCCAGCAGTGCCCAGCCGGGACAACATTACAATGAGCAGTTCTTC
>TRBD2|NA|TRBV20-1|TRBJ2-5
CSAREVEAGDMETQYF
TGCAGTGCTAGGGAAGTGGAAGCGGGAGATATGGAGACCCAGTACTTC
>TRBD1|once|TRBV27|TRBJ2-7
CASSGTGGAFSYEQYF
TGTGCCTCCTCCGGGACAGGGGGCGCCTTCTCCTACGAGCAGTACTTC
>NA|once|TRBV9|TRBJ2-2
CASSVEWGQNTGELFF
TGTGCCAGCAGCGTAGAGTGGGGACAAAACACCGGGGAGCTGTTTTTT
>NA|NA|TRBV19|TRBJ2-7
CASMSRGNEQYF
TGTGCCAGTATGTCCAGGGGTAACGAGCAGTACTTC
>NA|once|TRBV9|TRBJ2-6
CASSVSSGANVLTF
TGTGCCAGCAGCGTTTCCTCTGGGGCCAACGTCCTGACTTTC
>NA|NA|TRBV5-1|TRBJ2-2
CASSLIGENTGELFF
TGCGCCAGCAGCTTGATAGGGGAGAACACCGGGGAGCTGTTTTTT
>NA|few|TRBV11-2|TRBJ2-3
CASSLDLDEDTQYF
TGTGCCAGCAGCTTAGATCTAGACGAAGATACGCAGTATTTT
>NA|few|TRBV6-1|TRBJ1-5
CASSDEGTNQPQHF
TGTGCCAGCAGTGATGAGGGGACCAATCAGCCCCAGCATTTT
>NA|NA|TRBV27|TRBJ1-4
CASSLARTDAGNEKLFF
TGTGCCAGCAGTTTAGCCCGGACAGATGCGGGTAATGAAAAACTGTTTTTT
>TRBD1|NA|TRBV15|TRBJ1-2
CATSRKGQAILNGYTF
TGTGCCACCAGCAGAAAGGGACAGGCGATTCTAAATGGCTACACCTTC
>NA|NA|TRBV7-9|TRBJ1-3
CASSLWRLWSSGNTIYF
TGTGCCAGCAGCTTGTGGCGACTTTGGAGCTCTGGAAACACCATATATTTT
>TRBD2|NA|TRBV28|TRBJ2-7
CASSEEREGYEQYF
TGTGCCAGCAGTGAAGAACGGGAGGGCTACGAGCAGTACTTC
>TRBD2|NA|TRBV4-3|TRBJ2-1
CASSRGTSGSVRNEQFF
TGCGCCAGCAGCCGAGGGACTAGCGGGAGTGTGAGGAATGAGCAGTTCTTC
>NA|NA|TRBV25-1|TRBJ2-2
CASTRVAGELFF
TGTGCCAGCACGCGGGTCGCCGGGGAGCTGTTTTTT
>NA|NA|TRBV19|TRBJ2-7
CATAERGAYEQYF
TGTGCCACCGCCGAGAGGGGGGCGTACGAGCAGTACTTC
>TRBD2|NA|TRBV7-2|TRBJ2-4
CASSLVLAVAKNIQYF
TGTGCCAGCAGCTTAGTACTAGCGGTAGCCAAAAACATTCAGTACTTC
>NA|NA|TRBV9|TRBJ1-1
CASSVDQTEAFF
TGTGCCAGCAGCGTAGACCAGACTGAAGCTTTCTTT